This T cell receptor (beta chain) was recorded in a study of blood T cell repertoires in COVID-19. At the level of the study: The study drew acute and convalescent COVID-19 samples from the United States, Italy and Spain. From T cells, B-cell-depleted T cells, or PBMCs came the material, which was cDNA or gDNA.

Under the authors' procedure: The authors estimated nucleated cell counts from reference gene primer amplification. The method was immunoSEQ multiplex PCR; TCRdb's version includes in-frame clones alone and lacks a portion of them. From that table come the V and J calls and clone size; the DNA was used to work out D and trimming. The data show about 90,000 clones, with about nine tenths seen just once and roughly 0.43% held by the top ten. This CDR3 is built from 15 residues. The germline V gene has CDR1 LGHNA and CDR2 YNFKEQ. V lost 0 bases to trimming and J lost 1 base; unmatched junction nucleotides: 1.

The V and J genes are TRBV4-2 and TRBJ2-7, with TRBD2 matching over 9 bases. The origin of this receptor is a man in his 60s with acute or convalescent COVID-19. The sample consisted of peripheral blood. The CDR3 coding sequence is TGTGCCAGCAGCCAAGAGGCGGGAGGGTCCTACGAGCAGTACTTC. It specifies CASSQEAGGSYEQYF.